This TCR beta chain was identified in a study of blood T cell repertoires in COVID-19. Study-level information: Specimens from acute and convalescent COVID-19 originated in the United States, Italy and Spain. Sources were T cells, B-cell-depleted T cells, or PBMCs; the material itself was cDNA or gDNA.

Each recovered donor of Cohort 3 presented with two negative PCRs, clearance, or symptom resolution. The assay was immunoSEQ multiplex PCR, and TCRdb's table has in-frame clones only and misses some. Seen here are roughly 240,000 clones, more than 75% observed once, and the top ten hold approximately 2.1%. V trimming: 5 bases; J trimming: 0 bases; junction bases outside the gene matches: 2. Germline CDR1 and CDR2: SGHVS and FQNEAQ. The CDR3 length is 16 residues. V gene TRBV7-8 combines with J gene TRBJ2-2, with 11 bases identical to TRBD2. Sequenced: PBMCs or T cells enriched from blood (not recorded which). The receptor's source is a woman between 45 and 60 years old who had recovered from COVID-19. The CDR3 region is CASSPTSGTNTGELFF. DNA for the CDR3: TGTGCCAGCAGCCCGACTAGCGGGACGAACACCGGGGAGCTGTTTTTT.